Included here is one T cell receptor beta chain sequence, with context. Its antigen is currently not known. Looking up the germline V gene yields CDR1 SNHLY and CDR2 FYNNEI. From V the trimming removes 7 bases and from J it removes 2 bases, while the gene matches leave 12 bases of the junction unaccounted for. Measured from the cysteine to the phenylalanine, the CDR3 is 17 residues long. Only the CDR3 DNA is retained, 51 bases long and in frame from the first base. The library was obtained by the immunoSEQ multiplex PCR assay. The multiplex PCR relied on a mix of 60 forward primers for TCR Vbeta segments and 13 reverse primers for TCR Jbeta segments. The CDR3 region of rearranged TCR beta genes was amplified from genomic DNA by a multiplex PCR assay. Amplified TCR beta libraries were sequenced as 87-base-pair reads on the Illumina HiSeq System. The original methods were these. In a later analysis, roughly 80 million unique TCR beta chains were counted across the 650 to 750 repertoires, and roughly 11 million of these chains were shared by at least two donors. To remove PCR and sequencing errors, raw reads were error-corrected and collapsed into unique sequences using a nearest-neighbor algorithm that merged closely related sequences. To assign V, D and J gene segments, CDR3 sequences were aligned to IMGT reference sequences. For a sequence to be retained, a match of at least six nucleotides was required to both a V gene segment and a J gene segment. A rearrangement counted as productive if the CDR3 had no stop codons and remained in frame with V and J, and every other rearrangement counted as non-productive. Following IMGT convention, CDR3 was defined as the stretch from the second conserved V-encoded cysteine to the conserved J-encoded phenylalanine. In an earlier analysis of 550 to 650 of the donors, sequences lacking an unambiguous match to a single V gene segment were excluded. An earlier analysis of several hundred of the donors called V segments functional above 56.7% productive rearrangements and segregating when the between-donor standard deviation exceeded 5%. A statistical classification framework was built to diagnose cytomegalovirus status from the catalog of TCR beta chain sequences. In a later analysis, V and J genes were assigned by comparing TCR nucleotide sequences against IMGT/GENE-DB human TR gene sequences. A later analysis assigned CDR3 sequences and most-parsimonious VDJ recombination scenarios with the TCRdist pipeline. In a later analysis, every TCR beta chain was defined by the combination of its CDR3 amino acid sequence and its V-gene family, and reads without a unique V-gene family were dropped. To address suspected cross-contamination and a sequencing artifact, a later analysis removed 550 to 750 highly shared, low-generation-probability nucleotide sequences. In a later analysis, a clonal expansion index for each public chain was calculated from normalized within-repertoire ranks of inferred template counts. In a later analysis, generation probabilities were computed with a VDJ recombination model fitted to out-of-frame rearrangements, and the resulting probabilities were checked against IGoR. In a later analysis, hypergeometric tests were used to score TCR-TCR, TCR-HLA and TCR-CMV co-occurrence, with a repertoire-size bias correction applied to TCR pairs. False discovery rates were estimated in a later analysis by permuting HLA or CMV assignments 20 times. A later analysis grouped co-occurring TCRs with DBSCAN, adding TCRdist sequence similarity when clustering within HLA-allele-positive subsets. Co-occurrence clustering excluded repertoires with fewer than 30,000 or more than 120,000 public chains, plus five with anomalous nucleotide sharing. The immuneACCESS repertoire file appears here via TCRdb, limited to in-frame rearrangements. These files lack a portion of the clones; in checked studies, under half of the deficit traces to unresolved V genes, and the cause of the others is not known. V and J calls and clone size follow that table, whereas D and trimming were derived from the DNA. The table kept for this sample lists over 110,000 clones. The ten largest make up 0.96% of the sample.

This sample stems from a study of cytomegalovirus exposure and HLA in healthy donors (dated 2017 in TCRdb). Regarding the study in general: An earlier analysis of roughly 630 of the donors reported 250 to 300 Gb of sequence data and about 100 million unique TCR beta sequences from some 180 million T cells. Approximately 330 gigabases of sequencing data and around 80 million unique TCR sequences made up an early release that covered approximately 620 HLA-typed donors. Of the approximately 400 genotyped donors, over 70% fell in the genetic ancestry cluster associated with self-reported Caucasian donors. The study was designed to test whether signatures of past pathogen exposure could be identified by cataloging public T cell receptors. The T cell repertoires of around 670 subjects were profiled by immunosequencing and related to cytomegalovirus serostatus. Along with the roughly 700-subject first cohort, a separate validation cohort of 120 different subjects was used. To predict cytomegalovirus infection status, the study combined high-throughput TCR immunosequencing, statistical association of individual TCRs with disease status, and machine learning. A later analysis re-examined previously published TCR beta repertoires from about 670 donors and added high-resolution HLA genotyping to investigate patterns of TCR occurrence. Rather than drawing on any new phenotypic data, the later analysis identified candidate immune exposures from TCR beta sequences and the way those sequences occurred across donors. In an earlier analysis of 500 to 650 of the donors, high-throughput TCR beta sequencing was used to judge whether each TCR beta V gene segment behaved as functional or pseudogenic. Alongside the repertoire data, information on donor age, sex, ethnicity and CMV serostatus was compiled. A later genetic analysis took genome-wide SNP genotypes for about three fifths of the roughly 700 donors and used that subset as a discovery cohort. Every discovery cohort repertoire had been produced on one sequencing platform. HLA typing included class I and class II loci at four-digit resolution. Typing coverage varied by locus: roughly 629-630 donors for A, B, C, DRB1 and DQB1; under 550 for DQA1; nearly 610 for DPA1; about 450 for DPB1. A few DR-DQ haplotypes were treated as single units for association and clustering because of strong linkage in the cohort. Across 300 to 500 genotyped donors of the cohort, an average of approximately 200,000 unique TCR beta nucleotide sequences per donor were sequenced, and roughly 17% of those sequences were non-productive.

The paper as a whole reports these results and caveats: Because counts were too low, about 15 rarely observed V segments, including chromosome 9 orphons, were left out of the earlier analysis of approximately 500 of the donors. Compared with the 666-donor mean, donors in an Asian-associated ancestry cluster had fewer N-insertions in productive TCRs, according to a later genetic analysis. Most TCR sequences were seen in very few donors, while some public TCRs were found in many individuals. A total of around 150 TCR beta chains were listed by the study as associated with cytomegalovirus. Because some donors lacked HLA typing at each locus, the association tests relied only on the typed subset. When HLA alleles, especially DR and DQ, strongly co-occurred, TCR associations were difficult to assign to individual alleles. A group of highly shared sequence variants was considered likely to be a technical artifact of the sequencing pipeline. Broadly in line with IMGT annotations, most TCR beta V segments showed up in productive rearrangements about 87% or about 30% of the time in an earlier analysis of around 600 of the donors. Presence/absence analyses assumed roughly uniform sequencing depth across donors, an assumption that may not hold. In vitro tests confirmed that a few of the cytomegalovirus-associated TCR beta chains recognize cytomegalovirus antigens. A later analysis found that HLA-associated TCR beta chains were more clonally expanded and had lower generation probabilities than equally common non-associated chains. In a later analysis, the rate of TCR association differed among HLA loci, with DRB1 alleles having the most associated TCRs and HLA-C alleles having the fewest. The 87-base-pair reads could not distinguish some IMGT-functional V segments, including TRBV6-2 and TRBV6-3, so those segments were excluded. Immune exposure information for the cohort was limited to CMV serostatus. A further reported finding was that TCR beta sequences accurately predicted the HLA-A and HLA-B alleles for most subjects in the first cohort. An association between a missense DCLRE1C variant and V-gene and J-gene trimming of TCR beta chains was found in a later genetic analysis and replicated in an independent cohort. Correlated functional status among segregating V segments might reflect linkage disequilibrium, but an unknown experimental factor could not be ruled out. In both the original and validation cohorts, the classifier was reported to diagnose cytomegalovirus status with high specificity and sensitivity. Several of the top co-occurrence clusters appeared to be linked to parvovirus B19, influenza, CMV and Epstein-Barr virus, according to a later analysis. It was suggested by the authors that the approach could potentially be generalized to other disease states and immunological phenotypes. Only TCR beta chains were sequenced in this cohort, and the absence of alpha or paired-chain data limited detectable features. Specific HLA alleles were associated with over 15,000 TCR beta sequences at a false discovery rate of 0.05 in a later analysis. In a later analysis, most CMV-associated TCR beta chains were found to appear HLA-restricted, with HLA associations seemingly driven largely by CMV exposure.

The cohort was made up of hundreds of healthy bone marrow donors. At the time of sampling, all cohort members were nominally healthy, though unrecorded immune exposures were likely present. The donor was CMV seronegative and belonged to the group of more than 300 seronegative cohort members. Each donor provided a peripheral blood sample, and peripheral blood mononuclear cells were used for TCR beta sequencing. The Qiagen DNeasy Blood Extraction Kit was used to extract genomic DNA from the blood cell samples. Source material: PBMCs. The chain is assembled from TRBV2 and TRBJ2-4, with 9 central nucleotides matching TRBD2. The sequence derives from a male donor in good health and CMV-seronegative. The nucleotide sequence reads TGTGCCAGCACAGGGGATAGGACTAGCGCGACCAAAAACATTCAGTACTTC. Its translation reads: CASTGDRTSATKNIQYF.